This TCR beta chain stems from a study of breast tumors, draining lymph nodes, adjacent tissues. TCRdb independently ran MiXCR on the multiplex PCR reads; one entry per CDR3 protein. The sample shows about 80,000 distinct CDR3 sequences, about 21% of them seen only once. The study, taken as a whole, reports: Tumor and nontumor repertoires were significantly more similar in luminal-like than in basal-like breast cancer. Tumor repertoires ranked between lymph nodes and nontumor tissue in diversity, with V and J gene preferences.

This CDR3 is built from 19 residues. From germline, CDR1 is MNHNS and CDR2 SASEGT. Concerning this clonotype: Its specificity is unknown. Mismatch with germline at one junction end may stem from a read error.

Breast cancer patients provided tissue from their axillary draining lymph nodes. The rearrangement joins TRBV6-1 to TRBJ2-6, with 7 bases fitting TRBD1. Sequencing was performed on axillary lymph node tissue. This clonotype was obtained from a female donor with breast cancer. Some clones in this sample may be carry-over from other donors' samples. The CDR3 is CASSERGTATPSGANVRTF. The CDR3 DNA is TGTGCCAGCAGTGAAAGAGGGACAGCTACTCCCTCTGGGGCCAACGTCCGGACTTTC.